This T cell receptor (beta chain) was observed in a study of blood T cell repertoires in COVID-19. TCRdb keeps only in-frame clones here, not all; method: immunoSEQ multiplex PCR. The sample includes hundreds of thousands of clones, approximately 86% seen only once; the top ten take about 1.5%. CDR3 length equals 16 residues. Germline CDR1 is SGHRS and CDR2 is YFSETQ. V was trimmed by 4 bases and J by 4 bases, leaving 18 bases between them. The rearrangement joins TRBV5-1 to TRBJ2-1; D uncertain. The sequence was obtained from a woman in her forties or fifties who had recovered from COVID-19. Sequences were obtained from PBMCs or T cells enriched from blood (not recorded which). The CDR3, as DNA: TGCGCCAGCAGCGCGTTACAGACAAATCCATACAATGAGCAGTTCTTC. It encodes CASSALQTNPYNEQFF.